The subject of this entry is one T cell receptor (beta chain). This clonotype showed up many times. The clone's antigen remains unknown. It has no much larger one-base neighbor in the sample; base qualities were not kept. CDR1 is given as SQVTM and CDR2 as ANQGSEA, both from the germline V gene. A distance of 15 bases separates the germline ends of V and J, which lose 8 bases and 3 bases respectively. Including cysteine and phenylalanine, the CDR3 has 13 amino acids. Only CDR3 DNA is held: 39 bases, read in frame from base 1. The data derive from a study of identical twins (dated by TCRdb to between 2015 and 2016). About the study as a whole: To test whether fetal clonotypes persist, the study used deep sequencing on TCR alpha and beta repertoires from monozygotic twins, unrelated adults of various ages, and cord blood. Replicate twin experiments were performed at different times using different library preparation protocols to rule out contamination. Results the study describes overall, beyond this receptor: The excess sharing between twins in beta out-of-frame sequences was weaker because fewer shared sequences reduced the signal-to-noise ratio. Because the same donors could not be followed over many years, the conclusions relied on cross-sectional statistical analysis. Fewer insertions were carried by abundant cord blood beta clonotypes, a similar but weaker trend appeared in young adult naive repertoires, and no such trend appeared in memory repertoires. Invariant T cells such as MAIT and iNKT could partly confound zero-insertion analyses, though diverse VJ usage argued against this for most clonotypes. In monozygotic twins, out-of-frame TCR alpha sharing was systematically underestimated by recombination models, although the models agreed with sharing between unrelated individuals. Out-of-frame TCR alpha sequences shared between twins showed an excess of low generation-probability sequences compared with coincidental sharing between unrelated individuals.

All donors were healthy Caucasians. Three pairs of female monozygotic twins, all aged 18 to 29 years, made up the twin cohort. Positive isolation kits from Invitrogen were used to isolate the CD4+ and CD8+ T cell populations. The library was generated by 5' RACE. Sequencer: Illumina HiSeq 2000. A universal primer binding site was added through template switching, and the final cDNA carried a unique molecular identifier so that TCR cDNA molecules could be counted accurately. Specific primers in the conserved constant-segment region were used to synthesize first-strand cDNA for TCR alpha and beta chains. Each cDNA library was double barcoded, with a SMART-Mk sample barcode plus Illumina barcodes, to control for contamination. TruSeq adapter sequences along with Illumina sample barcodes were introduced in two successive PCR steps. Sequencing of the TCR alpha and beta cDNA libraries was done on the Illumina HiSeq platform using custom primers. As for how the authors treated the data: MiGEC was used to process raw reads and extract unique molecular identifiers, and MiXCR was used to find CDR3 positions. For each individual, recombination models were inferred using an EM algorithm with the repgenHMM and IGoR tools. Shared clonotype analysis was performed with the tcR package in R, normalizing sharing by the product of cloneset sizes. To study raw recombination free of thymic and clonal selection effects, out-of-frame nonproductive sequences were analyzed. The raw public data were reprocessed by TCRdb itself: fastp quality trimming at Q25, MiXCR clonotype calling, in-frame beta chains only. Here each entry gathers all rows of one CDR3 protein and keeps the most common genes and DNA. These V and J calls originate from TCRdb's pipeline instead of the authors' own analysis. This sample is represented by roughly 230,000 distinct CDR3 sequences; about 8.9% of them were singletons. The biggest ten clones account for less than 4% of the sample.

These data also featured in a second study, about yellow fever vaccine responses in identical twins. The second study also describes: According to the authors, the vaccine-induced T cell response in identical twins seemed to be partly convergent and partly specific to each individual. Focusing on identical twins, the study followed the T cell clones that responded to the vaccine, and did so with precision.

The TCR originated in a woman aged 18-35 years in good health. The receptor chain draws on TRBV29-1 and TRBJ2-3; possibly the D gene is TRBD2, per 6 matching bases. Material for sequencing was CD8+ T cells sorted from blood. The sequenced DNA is TGCAGCCGCGGGGAATCGAGAACAGATACGCAGTATTTT. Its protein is CSRGESRTDTQYF.